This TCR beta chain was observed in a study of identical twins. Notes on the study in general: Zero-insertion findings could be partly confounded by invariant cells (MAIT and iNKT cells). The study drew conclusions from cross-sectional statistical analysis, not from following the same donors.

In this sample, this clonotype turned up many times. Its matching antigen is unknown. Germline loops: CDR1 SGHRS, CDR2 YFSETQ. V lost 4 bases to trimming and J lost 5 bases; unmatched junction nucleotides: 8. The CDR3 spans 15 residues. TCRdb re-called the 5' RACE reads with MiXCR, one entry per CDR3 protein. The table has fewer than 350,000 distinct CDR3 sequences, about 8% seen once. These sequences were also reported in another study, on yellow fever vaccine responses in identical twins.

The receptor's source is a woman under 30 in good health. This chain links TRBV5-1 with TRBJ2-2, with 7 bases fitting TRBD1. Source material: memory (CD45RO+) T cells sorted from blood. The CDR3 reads CASSPGTAGTGELFF. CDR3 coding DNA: TGCGCCAGCAGCCCAGGGACAGCAGGGACCGGGGAGCTGTTTTTT.